These 8 T cell receptor beta chains originate from one sample sequenced in a study of shared clonotypes between healthy human individuals. Profiled with immunoSEQ multiplex PCR; TCRdb holds only in-frame clones, not every one. Here the sample spans about 460,000 clones, roughly 80% being singletons. Sequencing input: PBMCs. The receptors shown here come from a woman between 40 and 55 years old in good health. Some clones in this sample may be carry-over from other donors' samples.

The CDR3 DNA reads as TGTGCTAGTGGTATACGACTAGCGGGAGAGGGGATTTACAATGAGCAGTTCTTC. Protein product: CASGIRLAGEGIYNEQFF. V gene TRBV12-5 combines with J gene TRBJ2-1; 12 bases align to TRBD2. The CDR3 runs to 18 residues. Germline CDR1 and CDR2: LGHNT and FRNRAP. V lost 5 bases to trimming and J lost 4 bases; unmatched junction nucleotides: 12.

This clone was picked up a small number of times. The V gene is TRBV28, the J gene TRBJ1-1, with 9 nucleotides matching TRBD1. Per the germline V gene, CDR1 is MDHEN and CDR2 is SYDVKM. J was trimmed by 9 bases and V by 5 bases; bases with no gene match: 7. The CDR3 length is 13 residues. CDR3 sequence reads: CASSPPGQGKAFF. The CDR3 nucleotides read TGTGCCAGCAGTCCACCGGGACAGGGAAAAGCTTTCTTT.

The chain joins TRBV27 to TRBJ2-7; D is perhaps TRBD1 (5 bases). Germline loops: CDR1 MNHEY, CDR2 SMNVEV (reference sequence). Trimming cost V 0 bases and J 0 bases, with 18 bases left between them. CDR3 length equals 18 residues. The CDR3 bases are TGTGCCAGCAGTTTATCTGTAGGGGCCACTTACAGCTCCTACGAGCAGTACTTC. It translates to CASSLSVGATYSSYEQYF.

V is TRBV2 and J is TRBJ2-7; 10 positions match TRBD1. This CDR3 comprises 15 residues. V trimming: 6 bases; J trimming: 10 bases; junction bases outside the gene matches: 15. The germline V gene encodes CDR1 SNHLY and CDR2 FYNNEI. CDR3 sequence: CASSPGTGARWEQYF. The CDR3 coding sequence is TGTGCCAGCAGCCCCGGGACAGGGGCTCGTTGGGAACAGTACTTC.

The chain couples TRBV6-4 to TRBJ2-7; 10 nucleotides line up with TRBD1. This CDR3 contains 20 residues. Germline V gene data show CDR1 as MRHNA and CDR2 as SNTAGT. CDR3 in DNA: TGTGGCGCAAAGCCCCCTACACGGCCGCTCGACAGGGGGCCCTACTACGAGCAGTACTTC. Protein: CGAKPPTRPLDRGPYYEQYF.

Of note for this clone: It differs at one base from a far larger clone, so likely a read error. The sample contains more than one DNA sequence encoding this CDR3. Here the CDR3 reads CASSLGLSGRVETQYF. The CDR3 DNA follows: TGCGCCAGCAGCCTGGGGCTTAGCGGGAGGGTGGAGACCCAGTACTTC. The chain uses TRBV4-1 and TRBJ2-5; 11 nucleotides match TRBD2. V lost 4 bases to trimming and J lost 5 bases; unmatched junction nucleotides: 9. This CDR3 has 16 residues. Germline CDR1 and CDR2: MGHRA and YSYEKL.

Comment on this clone: Other DNA sequences from this sample encode an identical CDR3 as well. CDR3 amino acids: CASSRPYEQYF. The CDR3 nucleotides read TGTGCCAGCAGCCGTCCCTACGAGCAGTACTTC. The V call is TRBV28, the J call TRBJ2-7; D is uncertain. Between the trimmed V and J ends, which lost 6 bases and 2 bases, there was a span of 5 bases. The length of the CDR3 is 11 residues. The germline V gene encodes CDR1 MDHEN and CDR2 SYDVKM.

In regard to this clone: The junction departs from the called germline gene at one end, perhaps through a read error. The chain is built from TRBV7-3 and TRBJ2-7; 8 bases align to TRBD1. CDR1 and CDR2 from the germline V gene are SGHTA and FQGTGA. The CDR3 is 14 amino acids. CDR3 region: CASSITGGAYEQYF. In DNA, the CDR3 is TGTGCCAGCAGCATAACAGGGGGAGCCTACGAGCAGTACTTC.